This TCR beta chain was captured by sequencing in a study of CD8+CD57+ T cells in acquired aplastic anemia. As for the study in general: Sorted CD4+ and CD8+ cells gave a mean 3.2 ug DNA, range about 0.17 to 27.4 ug.

In the case of this clonotype: Its target is unknown.

V was cut by 0 bases and J by 7 bases, with 12 bases left in between. Germline V lookup: CDR1 SNHLY, CDR2 FYNNEI. The CDR3 is 15 amino acids. Study-wide results and caveats: Patients shared 25 to 35 CD8+ CDR3 sequences with controls.

Genomic DNA constituted the template upon which TCR beta VDJ and CDR3 profiling was performed. MiXCR was run by TCRdb on the reads, yielding one entry per CDR3 protein. Of roughly 170,000 distinct CDR3 sequences in the sample, approximately 48% are singletons; the top ten hold 10% to 15%. CD8+CD57+ cell expansion had been shown by flow cytometry in patients chosen for sequencing. The diagnosis in all patients was severe acquired aplastic anemia. The blood sampling took place in patients who had so far received no therapy. The chain uses TRBV2 and TRBJ2-2, with D tentatively TRBD1 or TRBD2 (5 bases each). This TCR was recovered from a human donor with aplastic anemia. Sequenced: sorted CD4+, CD8+, or CD8+CD57+ T cells (not recorded which) from PBMCs. Here the CDR3 reads CASSEALRGIGELFF. CDR3 DNA: TGTGCCAGCAGTGAAGCGCTTCGGGGCATCGGGGAGCTGTTTTTT.